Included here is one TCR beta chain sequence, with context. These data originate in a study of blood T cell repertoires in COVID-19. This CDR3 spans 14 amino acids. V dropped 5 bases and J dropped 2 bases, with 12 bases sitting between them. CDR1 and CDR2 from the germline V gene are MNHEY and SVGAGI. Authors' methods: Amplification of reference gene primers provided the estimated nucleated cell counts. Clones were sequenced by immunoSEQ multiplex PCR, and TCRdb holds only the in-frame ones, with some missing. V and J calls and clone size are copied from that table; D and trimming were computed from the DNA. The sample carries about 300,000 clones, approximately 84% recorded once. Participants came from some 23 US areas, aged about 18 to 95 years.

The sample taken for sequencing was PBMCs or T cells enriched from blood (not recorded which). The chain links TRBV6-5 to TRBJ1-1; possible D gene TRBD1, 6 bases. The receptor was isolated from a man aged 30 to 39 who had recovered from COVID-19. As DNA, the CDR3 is TGTGCCAGCAGTCCATGGACAGCAAACACTGAAGCTTTCTTT. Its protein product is CASSPWTANTEAFF.